What follows are 7 T cell receptor beta chains derived from one specimen sequenced in a study of patients and donors after allogeneic stem cell transplantation. In TCRdb, the RT-PCR reads were re-called with MiXCR into one record per CDR3 protein. The data hold 920,000 or so distinct CDR3 sequences, with around 17% observed a single time. Sequenced sample: blood, either unsorted or a sorted T cell fraction (not recorded which). The receptors shown here come from a human donor who was either an allogeneic HSCT recipient or a stem cell or donor lymphocyte infusion donor (not recorded which). It is not recorded whose cells these are; they may come from a transplant donor.

V gene TRBV7-2 combines with J gene TRBJ1-2; D gene unclear. The CDR3 is made up of 14 amino acids. Germline values: CDR1 SGHTA, CDR2 FQGNSA. Trimming shortened V by 5 bases and J by 4 bases, and 14 bases separated the two germline ends. The CDR3 loop reads CASSPGRLGYGYTF. The CDR3 bases are TGTGCCAGCAGCCCCGGGCGCCTCGGCTATGGCTACACCTTC.

This clonotype has at least ten counts. This chain links TRBV5-1 with TRBJ2-3, with D possibly called TRBD1 or TRBD2 (5 bases each). CDR1 SGHRS and CDR2 YFSETQ come from the germline V gene. Trimming cost V 2 bases and J 2 bases, with 9 bases left between them. This CDR3 comprises 14 residues. This CDR3 reads CASSFDGATDTQYF. CDR3 DNA sequence: TGCGCCAGCAGCTTTGACGGGGCCACAGATACGCAGTATTTT.

The gene calls are TRBV20-1 and TRBJ2-4, with D possibly matching TRBD1 (5 bases). CDR1 is DFQATT, CDR2 SNEGSKA, per germline (reference sequence). The V end was cut by 2 bases, the J end by 2 bases, with 7 bases between. The CDR3 runs 13 residues. CDR3 protein: CSARQGTKNIQYF. The CDR3 coding sequence is TGCAGTGCTAGACAGGGAACCAAAAACATTCAGTACTTC.

This chain joins TRBV15 and TRBJ1-2; D may be TRBD1 (6 bases). V was cut by 0 bases and J by 6 bases, with 20 bases left in between. CDR1 is LNHNV and CDR2 is YYDKDF in the germline V gene (reference sequence). The CDR3 consists of 17 residues. The CDR3 DNA reads TGTGCCACCAGCAGAGATCCAGGGGCCCGAGTTTCCCATGGCTACACCTTC. This translates into CATSRDPGARVSHGYTF.

This chain links TRBV24-1 with TRBJ1-1; D is possibly TRBD1 (6 bases). Per germline, CDR1 KGHDR and CDR2 SFDVKD. The germline V and J ends were trimmed by 5 bases and 4 bases, with 13 bases remaining between them. The CDR3 runs to 14 residues. The CDR3 region has the DNA TGTGCCACCAGTGGCCCGGACAGTCGCACTGAAGCTTTCTTT. Its translation: CATSGPDSRTEAFF.

This chain joins TRBV20-1 and TRBJ2-1; D ambiguous. CDR1 is DFQATT, CDR2 SNEGSKA, per germline (reference sequence). The CDR3 spans 12 residues. Deletions cut 1 base from V and 9 bases from J, with 10 bases between. The CDR3 nucleotides read TGCAGTGCTAGAGTTTCGAGCGCTGAGCAGTTCTTC. Amino acid sequence: CSARVSSAEQFF.

The CDR3 loop reads CASSSSTGRQYF. CDR3 sequence (DNA): TGTGCCAGCAGCTCATCAACAGGGAGGCAGTACTTC. This chain links TRBV5-6 with TRBJ2-7, with D perhaps matching TRBD1 (6 bases). V was trimmed by 3 bases and J by 9 bases, leaving 13 bases between them. CDR3 size: 12 residues. Per germline, CDR1 SGHDT and CDR2 YYEEEE.